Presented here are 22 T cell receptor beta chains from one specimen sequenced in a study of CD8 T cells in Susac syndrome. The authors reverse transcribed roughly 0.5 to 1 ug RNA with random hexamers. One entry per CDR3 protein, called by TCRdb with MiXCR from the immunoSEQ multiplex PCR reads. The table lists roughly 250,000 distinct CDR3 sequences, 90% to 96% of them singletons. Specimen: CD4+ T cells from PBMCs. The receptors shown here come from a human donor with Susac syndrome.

The CDR3 DNA is TGTGCCAGCTCACCACAGACTCACCAAGAGACCCAGTACTTC. Translation gives CASSPQTHQETQYF. This chain joins TRBV18 and TRBJ2-5; D gene unclear. The CDR3 consists of 14 residues. The germline V gene has CDR1 KGHSH and CDR2 LQKENI. Between the trimmed V and J ends, which lost 1 base and 0 bases, there was a span of 6 bases. The full variable domain, in which reference TRBV18 and TRBJ2-5 provide the parts outside the CDR3, is NAGVMQNPRHLVRRRGQEARLRCSPMKGHSHVYWYRQLPEEGLKFMVYLQKENIIDESGMPKERFSAEFPKEGPSILRIQQVVRGDSAAYFCASSPQTHQETQYFGPGTRLLVL.

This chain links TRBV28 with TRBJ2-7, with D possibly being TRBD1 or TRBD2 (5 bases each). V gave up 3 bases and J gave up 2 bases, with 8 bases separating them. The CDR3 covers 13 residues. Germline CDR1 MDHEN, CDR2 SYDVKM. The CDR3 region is CASSFGGPYEQYF. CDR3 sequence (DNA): TGTGCCAGCAGTTTTGGGGGACCCTACGAGCAGTACTTC.

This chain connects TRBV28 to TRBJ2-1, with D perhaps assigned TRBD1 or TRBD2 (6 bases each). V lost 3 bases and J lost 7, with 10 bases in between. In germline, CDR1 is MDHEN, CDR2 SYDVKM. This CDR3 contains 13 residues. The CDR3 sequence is CASSFGGRNEQFF. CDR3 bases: TGTGCCAGCAGTTTCGGGGGCAGGAATGAGCAGTTCTTC.

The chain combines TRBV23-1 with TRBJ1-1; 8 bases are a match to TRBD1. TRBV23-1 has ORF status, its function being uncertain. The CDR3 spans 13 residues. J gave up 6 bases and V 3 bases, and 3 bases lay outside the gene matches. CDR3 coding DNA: TGCGCCAGCAGTCACCCGGACAGGGCTGAAGCTTTCTTT. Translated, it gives CASSHPDRAEAFF.

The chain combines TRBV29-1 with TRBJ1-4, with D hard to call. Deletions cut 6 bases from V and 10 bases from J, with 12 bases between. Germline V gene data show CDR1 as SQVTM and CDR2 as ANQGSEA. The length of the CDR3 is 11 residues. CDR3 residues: CSVRRETKLFF. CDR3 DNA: TGCAGCGTAAGACGGGAGACAAAACTGTTTTTT. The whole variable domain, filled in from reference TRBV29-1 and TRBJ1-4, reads SAVISQKPSRDICQRGTSLTIQCQVDSQVTMMFWYRQQPGQSLTLIATANQGSEATYESGFVIDKFPISRPNLTFSTLTVSNMSPEDSSIYLCSVRRETKLFFGSGTQLSVL.

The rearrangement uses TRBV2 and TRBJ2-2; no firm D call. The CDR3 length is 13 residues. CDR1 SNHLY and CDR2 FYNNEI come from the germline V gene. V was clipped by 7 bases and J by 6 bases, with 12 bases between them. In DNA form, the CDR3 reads TGTGCCAGCAAAACCTCCCCGCCCGGGGAGCTGTTTTTT. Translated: CASKTSPPGELFF.

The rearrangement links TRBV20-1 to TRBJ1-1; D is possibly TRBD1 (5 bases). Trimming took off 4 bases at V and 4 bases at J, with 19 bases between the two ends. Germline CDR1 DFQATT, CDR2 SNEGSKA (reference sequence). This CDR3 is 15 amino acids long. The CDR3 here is CSATLPKQAITEAFF. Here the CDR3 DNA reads TGCAGTGCTACCCTTCCCAAACAGGCGATCACTGAAGCTTTCTTT.

CDR3 sequence (DNA): TGTGCCAGCAGCCAAGACCCGGGACAGGGAGAGACCCAGTACTTC. Translated, it gives CASSQDPGQGETQYF. The chain combines TRBV9 with TRBJ2-5, with 9 positions matching TRBD1. The CDR3 extends over 15 amino acids. V dropped 4 bases and J dropped 4; count of bases not matched to a gene: 8. Germline-derived CDR1 and CDR2 are SGDLS and YYNGEE.

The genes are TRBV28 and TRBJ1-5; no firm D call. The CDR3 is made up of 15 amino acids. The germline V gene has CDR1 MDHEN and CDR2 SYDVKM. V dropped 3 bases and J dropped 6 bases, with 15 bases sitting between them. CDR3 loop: CASSFFGRTAQPQHF. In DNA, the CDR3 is TGTGCCAGCAGTTTTTTTGGACGGACCGCTCAGCCCCAGCATTTT.

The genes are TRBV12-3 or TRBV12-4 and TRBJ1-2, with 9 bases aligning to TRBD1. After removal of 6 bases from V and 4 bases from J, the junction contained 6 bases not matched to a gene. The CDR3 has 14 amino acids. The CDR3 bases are TGTGCCAGCAGCCTGGTGGACAGGGGCTATGGCTACACCTTC. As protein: CASSLVDRGYGYTF.

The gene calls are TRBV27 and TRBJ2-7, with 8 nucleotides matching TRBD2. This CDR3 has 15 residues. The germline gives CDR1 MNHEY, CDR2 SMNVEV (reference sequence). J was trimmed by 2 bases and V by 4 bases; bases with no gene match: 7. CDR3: CASSWGSGVAYEQYF. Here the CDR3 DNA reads TGTGCCAGCAGTTGGGGTAGCGGGGTAGCCTACGAGCAGTACTTC.

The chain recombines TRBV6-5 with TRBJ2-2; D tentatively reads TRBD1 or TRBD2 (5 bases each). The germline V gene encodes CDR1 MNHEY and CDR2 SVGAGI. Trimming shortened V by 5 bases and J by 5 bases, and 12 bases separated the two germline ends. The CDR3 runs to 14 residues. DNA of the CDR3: TGTGCCAGCAGTCGGGACCGCGGAACCGGGGAGCTGTTTTTT. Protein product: CASSRDRGTGELFF.

CDR3 sequence (DNA): TGCAGCGTTAAGGCTGGTTGGGAGAAGACTGAAGCTTTCTTT. Translated, it gives CSVKAGWEKTEAFF. The chain employs TRBV29-1 and TRBJ1-1, with unresolved D. Per the germline V gene, CDR1 is SQVTM and CDR2 is ANQGSEA. There are 14 residues in the CDR3. V was clipped by 5 bases and J by 5 bases, with 18 bases between them.

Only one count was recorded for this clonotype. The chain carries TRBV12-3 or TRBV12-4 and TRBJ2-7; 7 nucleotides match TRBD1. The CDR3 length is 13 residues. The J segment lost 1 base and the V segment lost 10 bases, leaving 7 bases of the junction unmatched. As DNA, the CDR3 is TGTGCCACGTCGGACAGGCCATCCTACGAGCAGTACTTC. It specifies CATSDRPSYEQYF.

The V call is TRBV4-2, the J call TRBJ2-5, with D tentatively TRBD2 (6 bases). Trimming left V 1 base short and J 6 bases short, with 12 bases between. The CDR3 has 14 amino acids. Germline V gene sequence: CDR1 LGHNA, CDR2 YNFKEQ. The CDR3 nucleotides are TGTGCCAGCAGCCAAGCCGGGGGTGGAAAGACCCAGTACTTC. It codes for CASSQAGGGKTQYF.

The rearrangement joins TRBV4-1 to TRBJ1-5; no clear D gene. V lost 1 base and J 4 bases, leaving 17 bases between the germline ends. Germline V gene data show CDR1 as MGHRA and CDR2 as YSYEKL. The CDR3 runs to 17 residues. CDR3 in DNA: TGCGCCAGCAGCCAAGTCACGGGCCGTTCCAAAAATCAGCCCCAGCATTTT. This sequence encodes CASSQVTGRSKNQPQHF.

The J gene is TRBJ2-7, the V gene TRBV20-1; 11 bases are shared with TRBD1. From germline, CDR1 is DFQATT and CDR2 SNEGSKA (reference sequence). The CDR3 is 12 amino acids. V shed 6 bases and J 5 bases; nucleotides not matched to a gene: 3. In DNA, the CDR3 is TGCAGTGCGCGGACAGGGGGCAACGAGCAGTACTTC. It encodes CSARTGGNEQYF.

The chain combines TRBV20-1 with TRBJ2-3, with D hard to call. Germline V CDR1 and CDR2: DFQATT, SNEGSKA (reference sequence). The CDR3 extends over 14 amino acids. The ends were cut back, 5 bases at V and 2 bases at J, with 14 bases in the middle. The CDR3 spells CSAYSPTNTDTQYF. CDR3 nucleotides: TGCAGTGCTTATAGCCCAACTAACACAGATACGCAGTATTTT.

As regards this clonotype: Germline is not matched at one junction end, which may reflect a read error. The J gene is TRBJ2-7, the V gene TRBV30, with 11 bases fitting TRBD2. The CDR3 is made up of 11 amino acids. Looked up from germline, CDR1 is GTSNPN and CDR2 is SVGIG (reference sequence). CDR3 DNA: TGTGCCTGGAGTGCCGGGACTAGCGGACTCTTC. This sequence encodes CAWSAGTSGLF.

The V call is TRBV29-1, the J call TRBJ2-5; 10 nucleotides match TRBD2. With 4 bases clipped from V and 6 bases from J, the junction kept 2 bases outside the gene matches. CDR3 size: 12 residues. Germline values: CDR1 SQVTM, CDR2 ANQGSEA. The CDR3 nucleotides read TGCAGCGTTGTGGGACTAGCGCAGACCCAGTACTTC. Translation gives CSVVGLAQTQYF.

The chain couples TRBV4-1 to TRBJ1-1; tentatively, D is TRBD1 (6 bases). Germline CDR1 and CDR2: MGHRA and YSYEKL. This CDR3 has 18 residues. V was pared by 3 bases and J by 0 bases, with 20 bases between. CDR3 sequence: CASSHRLPGQLMNTEAFF. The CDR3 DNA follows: TGCGCCAGCAGCCACCGACTCCCCGGACAGCTTATGAACACTGAAGCTTTCTTT.

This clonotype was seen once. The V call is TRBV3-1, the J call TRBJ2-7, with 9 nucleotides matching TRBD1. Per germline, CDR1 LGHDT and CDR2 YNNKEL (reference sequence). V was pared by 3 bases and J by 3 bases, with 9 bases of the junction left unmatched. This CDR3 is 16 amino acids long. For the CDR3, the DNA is TGTGCCAGCAGCCAGGAGGGACAGGGTCAAAGCTACGAGCAGTACTTC. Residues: CASSQEGQGQSYEQYF.